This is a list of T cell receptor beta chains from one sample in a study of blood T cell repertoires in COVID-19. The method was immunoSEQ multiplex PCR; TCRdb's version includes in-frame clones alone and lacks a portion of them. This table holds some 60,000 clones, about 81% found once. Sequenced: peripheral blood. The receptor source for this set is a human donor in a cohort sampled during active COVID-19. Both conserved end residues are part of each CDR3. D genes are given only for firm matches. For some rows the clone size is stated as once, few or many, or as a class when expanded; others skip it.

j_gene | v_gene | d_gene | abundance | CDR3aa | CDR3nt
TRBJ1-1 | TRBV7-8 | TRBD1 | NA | CASSLAETGATEAFF | TGTGCCAGCAGCTTAGCCGAAACAGGGGCCACTGAAGCTTTCTTT
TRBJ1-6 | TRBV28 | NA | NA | CASSSGTSSNYNSPLHF | TGTGCCAGCAGTTCCGGGACAAGCTCTAACTATAATTCACCCCTCCACTTT
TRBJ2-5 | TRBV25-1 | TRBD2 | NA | CASMVGGRETQYF | TGTGCCAGCATGGTCGGCGGGAGAGAGACCCAGTACTTC
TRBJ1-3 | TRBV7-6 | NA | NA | CASSLRGNGNTIYF | TGTGCCAGCAGCCTTAGGGGGAACGGAAACACCATATATTTT
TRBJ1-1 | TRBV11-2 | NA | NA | CASSRNTEAFF | TGTGCCAGCAGCCGGAACACTGAAGCTTTCTTT
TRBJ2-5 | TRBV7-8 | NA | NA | CASSLAAAGGETQYF | TGTGCCAGCAGCTTAGCGGCAGCCGGCGGGGAGACCCAGTACTTC
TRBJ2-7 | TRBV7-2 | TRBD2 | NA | CASSKAAGGEYEQYF | TGTGCCAGCAGCAAAGCCGCGGGGGGCGAATACGAGCAGTACTTC
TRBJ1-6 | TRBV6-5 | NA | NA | CASSYHQGINSPLHF | TGTGCCAGCAGTTACCATCAGGGAATAAATTCACCCCTCCACTTT
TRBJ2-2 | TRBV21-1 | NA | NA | CASRGTSAVGELFF | TGTGCCAGCAGGGGGACTAGTGCTGTCGGGGAGCTGTTTTTT
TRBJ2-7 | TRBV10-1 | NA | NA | CASSEDWDNLGREQYF | TGCGCCAGCAGTGAAGATTGGGACAACCTAGGACGGGAGCAGTACTTC
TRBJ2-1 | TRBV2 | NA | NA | CASSEKSGSLGNEQFF | TGTGCCAGCAGTGAGAAATCAGGGTCCCTAGGGAATGAGCAGTTCTTC
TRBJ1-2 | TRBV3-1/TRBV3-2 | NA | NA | CASSRLVHDGYTF | TGTGCCAGCAGCCGCCTAGTCCACGATGGCTACACCTTC
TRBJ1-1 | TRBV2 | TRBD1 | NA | CASRGQGLGVEAFF | TGTGCCAGCAGGGGACAGGGATTGGGGGTCGAAGCTTTCTTT
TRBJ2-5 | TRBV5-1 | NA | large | CASSFRPGGGGETQYF | TGCGCCAGCAGCTTCCGTCCCGGGGGCGGGGGAGAGACCCAGTACTTC
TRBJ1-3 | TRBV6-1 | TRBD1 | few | CASSADPTGSGNTIYF | TGTGCCAGCAGTGCCGATCCGACAGGGTCTGGAAACACCATATATTTT
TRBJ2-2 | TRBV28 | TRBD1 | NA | CATLHYLGQDSGELFF | TGTGCCACTCTCCATTACCTGGGACAGGATTCAGGGGAGCTGTTTTTT
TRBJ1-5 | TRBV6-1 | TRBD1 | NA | CASSGNNRGGNQPQHF | TGTGCCAGCAGTGGGAACAACAGGGGCGGCAATCAGCCCCAGCATTTT
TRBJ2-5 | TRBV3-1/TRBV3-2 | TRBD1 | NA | CASSQVGTGSETQYF | TGTGCCAGCAGCCAAGTAGGGACAGGGAGCGAGACCCAGTACTTC
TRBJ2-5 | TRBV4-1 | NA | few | CASSRLVGETQYF | TGCGCCAGCAGCCGACTAGTAGGAGAGACCCAGTACTTC
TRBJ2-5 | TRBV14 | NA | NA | CASSPVGRSQETQYF | TGTGCCAGCAGCCCCGTGGGCCGTAGCCAAGAGACCCAGTACTTC
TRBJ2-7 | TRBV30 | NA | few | CAWSVSGGSYEQYF | TGTGCCTGGAGTGTAAGTGGCGGATCCTACGAGCAGTACTTC
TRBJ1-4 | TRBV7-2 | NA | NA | CASSLGRSGEKLFF | TGTGCCAGCAGCTTAGGAAGGTCGGGTGAAAAACTGTTTTTT
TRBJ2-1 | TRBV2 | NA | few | CASASGPYNEQFF | TGTGCCAGCGCCTCAGGGCCCTACAATGAGCAGTTCTTC
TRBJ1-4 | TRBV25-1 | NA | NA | CASSPLLGAGEKLFF | TGTGCCAGCAGTCCCCTCTTAGGGGCCGGCGAAAAACTGTTTTTT
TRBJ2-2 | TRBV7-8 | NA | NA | CASSLLANTGELFF | TGTGCCAGCAGCTTACTAGCGAACACCGGGGAGCTGTTTTTT
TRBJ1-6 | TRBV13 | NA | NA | CASSGTGLYNSPLHF | TGTGCCAGCAGCGGTACAGGGCTCTATAATTCACCCCTCCACTTT
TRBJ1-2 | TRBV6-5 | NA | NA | CASSLTPGDNYGYTF | TGTGCCAGCAGCCTTACCCCCGGGGATAACTATGGCTACACCTTC
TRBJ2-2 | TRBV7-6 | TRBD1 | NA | CASSFRDRAATLSQNTGELFF | TGTGCCAGCAGCTTTAGAGACAGGGCAGCAACTCTTTCACAAAACACCGGGGAGCTGTTTTTT
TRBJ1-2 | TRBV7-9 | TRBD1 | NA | CASSSQGGHYGYTF | TGTGCCAGCAGCTCACAGGGGGGTCACTATGGCTACACCTTC
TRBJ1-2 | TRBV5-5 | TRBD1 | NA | CASSLTQGANYGYTF | TGTGCCAGCAGCTTGACACAGGGGGCCAACTATGGCTACACCTTC
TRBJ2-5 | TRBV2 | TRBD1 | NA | CASTQDRVGETQYF | TGTGCCAGCACCCAGGACAGGGTGGGTGAGACCCAGTACTTC
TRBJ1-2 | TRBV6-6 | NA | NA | CASSTTYSNYGYTF | TGTGCCAGCAGCACGACTTACTCTAACTATGGCTATACCTTC
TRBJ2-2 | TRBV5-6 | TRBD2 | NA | CASSLIGLANTGELFF | TGTGCCAGCAGCTTGATTGGACTAGCGAACACCGGGGAGCTGTTTTTT
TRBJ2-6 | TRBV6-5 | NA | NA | CASSYRTVSGANVLTF | TGTGCCAGCAGTTATAGGACAGTCTCTGGGGCCAACGTCCTGACTTTC
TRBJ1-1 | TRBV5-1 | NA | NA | CASSLPRVGAEAFF | TGCGCCAGCAGCTTGCCGCGGGTGGGAGCTGAAGCTTTCTTT
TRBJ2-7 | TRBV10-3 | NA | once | CAIWDSYEQYF | TGTGCCATCTGGGACTCTTACGAGCAGTACTTC
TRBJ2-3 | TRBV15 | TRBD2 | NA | CATSTTSGGADTQYF | TGTGCCACCAGCACAACTAGCGGGGGAGCAGATACGCAGTATTTT
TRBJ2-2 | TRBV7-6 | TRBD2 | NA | CASSLTSGGPGGELFF | TGTGCCAGCAGCTTAACTAGCGGGGGGCCCGGCGGGGAGCTGTTTTTT
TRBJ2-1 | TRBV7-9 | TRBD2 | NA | CASSTSGGAFNEQFF | TGTGCCAGCAGCACTAGCGGGGGGGCGTTCAATGAGCAGTTCTTC
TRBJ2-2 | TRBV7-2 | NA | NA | CASSLGPRGGTGELFF | TGTGCCAGCAGCTTAGGGCCCAGGGGTGGAACCGGGGAGCTGTTTTTT
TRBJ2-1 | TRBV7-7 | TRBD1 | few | CASSAGQGGIYEQFF | TGTGCCAGCAGCGCGGGACAGGGGGGGATATATGAGCAGTTCTTC
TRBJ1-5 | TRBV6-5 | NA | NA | CASSEAGINQPQHF | TGTGCCAGCAGCGAGGCAGGGATCAATCAGCCCCAGCATTTT
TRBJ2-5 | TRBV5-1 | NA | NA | CASSLDPGGETQYF | TGCGCCAGCAGCTTGGATCCAGGGGGGGAGACCCAGTACTTC
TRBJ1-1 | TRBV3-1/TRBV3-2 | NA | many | CASSQDPGRTFF | TGTGCCAGCAGCCAAGATCCGGGTAGGACTTTCTTT
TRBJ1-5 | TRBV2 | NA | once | CASTSFYGQPQHF | TGTGCCAGCACTAGTTTTTACGGTCAGCCCCAGCATTTT
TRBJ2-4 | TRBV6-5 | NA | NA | CATVGGSKNIQYF | TGTGCCACCGTGGGGGGATCCAAAAACATTCAGTACTTC
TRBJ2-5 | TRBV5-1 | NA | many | CASSHRGSQETQYF | TGCGCCAGCAGCCACCGAGGCTCCCAAGAGACCCAGTACTTC
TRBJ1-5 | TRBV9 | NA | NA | CASSKQGGNQPQHF | TGTGCCAGCAGCAAACAGGGCGGCAATCAGCCCCAGCATTTT
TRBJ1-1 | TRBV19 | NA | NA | CASSFSRLSGDTEAFF | TGTGCCAGTAGTTTTAGTCGACTGAGTGGCGACACTGAAGCTTTCTTT
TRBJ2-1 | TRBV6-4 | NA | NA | CASSDLPRAGNEQFF | TGTGCCAGCAGTGACCTCCCAAGGGCGGGGAATGAGCAGTTCTTC
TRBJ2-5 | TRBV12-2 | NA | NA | CASRLSGTQYF | TGTGCAAGTCGCTTATCGGGGACCCAGTACTTC
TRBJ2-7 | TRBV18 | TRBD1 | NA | CASSPRDSSLAEQYF | TGTGCCAGCTCACCGAGGGACAGTTCCTTGGCCGAGCAGTACTTC